These 10 T cell receptor beta chains originate from one sample sequenced in a study of beta chain features in type 1 diabetes. Broader study findings: Within each of all four CD4+ subsets, Type 1 diabetes patients had TCRB CDR3s that were moderately but significantly shorter.

No antigens are known for them. TCRB transcripts that were expressed got sequenced, as all of the isolated RNA had been reverse transcribed. The assay was immunoSEQ multiplex PCR, and TCRdb's table has in-frame clones only and misses some. Counted here are 550,000 to 850,000 clones, 13% occurring once; the ten biggest clones make up about 0.02%. Sequencing was performed on naive CD4+ T cells from blood. The receptors were sampled from a man between 18 and 29 years old with type 1 diabetes.

The V call is TRBV28, the J call TRBJ2-4; D gene uncertain. The germline V and J ends were trimmed by 6 bases and 0 bases, with 15 bases remaining between them. This CDR3 is built from 16 residues. From germline, CDR1 is MDHEN and CDR2 SYDVKM. The CDR3 sequence: CASSPRPALAKNIQYF. CDR3 sequence (DNA): TGTGCCAGCAGCCCCCGGCCAGCACTAGCCAAAAACATTCAGTACTTC.

This chain's CDR3 is CSVLGDGIVPYEQYF. DNA for the CDR3: TGCAGCGTGCTTGGGGACGGGATAGTTCCCTACGAGCAGTACTTC. V gene TRBV29-1 combines with J gene TRBJ2-7; either TRBD1 or TRBD2 may supply D (5 bases each). Germline loops: CDR1 SQVTM, CDR2 ANQGSEA. Trimming removed 6 bases at V and 2 bases at J, with 20 bases between. The CDR3 has 15 residues.

This clone was seen a handful of times. This chain links TRBV5-1 with TRBJ2-5; TRBD2 might be the D (6 bases). CDR3 size: 17 residues. V lost 4 bases and J lost 2, with 21 bases in between. Germline loops: CDR1 SGHRS, CDR2 YFSETQ. CDR3 in DNA: TGCGCCAGCAGCCGATCTATAGGGGCAGGGACTCAAGAGACCCAGTACTTC. It encodes CASSRSIGAGTQETQYF.

The chain carries TRBV23-1 and TRBJ2-7, with D perhaps matching TRBD2 (5 bases). TRBV23-1 is an ORF, with its function uncertain. V lost 5 bases to trimming and J lost 2 bases, with 13 bases between them. The CDR3 consists of 14 residues. CDR3 in amino acids: CASSITDGAYEQYF. CDR3 coding DNA: TGCGCCAGCAGTATTACAGACGGGGCCTACGAGCAGTACTTC.

This clone was detected a few times. Written as DNA, the CDR3 is TGTGCCAGCAGGGCCTCTGGGGCCAACGTCCTGACTTTC. It translates to CASRASGANVLTF. This chain connects TRBV27 to TRBJ2-6; D gene uncertain. The V end lost 6 bases, the J end lost 0 bases, and 3 bases lay between the germline ends. Germline V gene lookup returns CDR1 MNHEY and CDR2 SMNVEV (reference sequence). The CDR3 contains 13 residues.

This clone has a handful of counts. The genes are TRBV5-1 and TRBJ2-7; D gene ambiguous. In germline, CDR1 is SGHRS, CDR2 YFSETQ. The V end lost 5 bases, the J end lost 7 bases, and 13 bases lay between the germline ends. This CDR3 has 12 amino acids. The CDR3 here is CASSGYGGEQYF. The CDR3 coding sequence is TGCGCCAGCAGTGGCTACGGTGGGGAGCAGTACTTC.

Turning to this clone: Other DNA sequences within the sample encode an identical CDR3. The genes are TRBV2 and TRBJ2-3; 10 nucleotides align to TRBD1. Germline values: CDR1 SNHLY, CDR2 FYNNEI. The trim removed 6 bases at V and 1 base at J, leaving 1 base unmatched. The CDR3 covers 14 residues. DNA of the CDR3: TGTGCCAGCAGCGGGACAGGGGGCACAGATACGCAGTATTTT. It yields the protein CASSGTGGTDTQYF.

V and J are TRBV19 and TRBJ1-2; 7 bases are a match to TRBD1. Per germline, CDR1 LNHDA and CDR2 SQIVND (reference sequence). Trimming removed 8 bases from V and 5 bases from J; junction bases left unmatched: 11. The CDR3 runs to 14 residues. CDR3 region: CASGTRGQTYGYTF. The DNA of the CDR3 is TGTGCCAGTGGAACTAGGGGACAGACGTATGGCTACACCTTC.

This sequence joins TRBV11-3 and TRBJ2-4; 7 bases fit TRBD2. Trimming took 5 bases from V and 0 from J; bases not matched to a gene: 10. Germline V CDR1 and CDR2: SGHNT, YENEEA. The CDR3 has 17 residues. The CDR3 nucleotides read TGTGCCAGCAGCCCGGGGGGAATAGGGAGAGCCAAAAACATTCAGTACTTC. Residues: CASSPGGIGRAKNIQYF.

The V gene is TRBV2, the J gene TRBJ1-1, with D possibly matching TRBD1 (5 bases). The germline V gene encodes CDR1 SNHLY and CDR2 FYNNEI. This CDR3 has 12 residues. V shed 1 base and J shed 8 bases, with 8 bases lying between them. CDR3 coding DNA: TGTGCCAGCAGTGAAGAAGGGACGGAAGCTTTCTTT. This encodes CASSEEGTEAFF.